This T cell receptor beta chain was sequenced in a study of blood T cell repertoires in COVID-19. Study context: Samples of COVID-19 (acute and convalescent) were obtained from the United States, Italy and Spain. PBMCs, B-cell-depleted T cells, or T cells were the source of the cDNA or gDNA that made up the material.

Per the study methods: Quantification of nucleated cells was approximated via reference gene primer amplification. TCRdb's copy holds only in-frame clones and misses some; the assay was immunoSEQ multiplex PCR. The V and J calls and clone size come from that table; D and trimming were worked out from the DNA. The table includes nearly 200,000 clones, around 85% detected once. The J segment lost 6 bases and the V segment lost 0 bases, leaving 7 bases of the junction unmatched. This CDR3 region has 15 residues. Germline CDR1 MGHRA, CDR2 YSYEKL. The TCR was taken from a man between 60 and 75 years old with COVID-19, enrolled during active disease. Sequences were obtained from peripheral blood. The J gene is TRBJ2-7, the V gene TRBV4-1, with 8 bases aligning to TRBD1. CDR3 DNA sequence: TGCGCCAGCAGCCAAGAAGGACAGGGTCGAGGCGAGCAGTACTTC. This gives the protein CASSQEGQGRGEQYF.